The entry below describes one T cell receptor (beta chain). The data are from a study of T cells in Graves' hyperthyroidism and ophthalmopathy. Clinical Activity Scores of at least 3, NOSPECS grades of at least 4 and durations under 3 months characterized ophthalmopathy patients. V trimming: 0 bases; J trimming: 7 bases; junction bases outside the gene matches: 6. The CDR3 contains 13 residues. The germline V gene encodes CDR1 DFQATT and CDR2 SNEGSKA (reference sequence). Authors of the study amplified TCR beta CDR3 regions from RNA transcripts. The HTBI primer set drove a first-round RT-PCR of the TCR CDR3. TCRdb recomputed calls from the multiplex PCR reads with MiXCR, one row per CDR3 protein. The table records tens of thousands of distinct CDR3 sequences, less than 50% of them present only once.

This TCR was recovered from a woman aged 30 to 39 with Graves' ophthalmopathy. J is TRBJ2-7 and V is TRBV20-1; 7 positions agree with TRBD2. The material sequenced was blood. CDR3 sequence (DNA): TGCAGTGCTAGAGAGGGGGGGGGGGGGGAGCAGTACTTC. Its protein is CSAREGGGGEQYF.